This TCR beta chain was recorded in a study of cytomegalovirus exposure and HLA in healthy donors. The primer mix had 60 Vbeta and 13 Jbeta primers. Data came from immunoSEQ multiplex PCR; TCRdb stores just in-frame clones and leaves some out. Found here are 200,000 to 250,000 clones, around 75% of them singletons; the top ten hold roughly 2%. Sequenced material: PBMCs. The sequence was obtained from a woman aged 30 to 39 in good health and CMV-seronegative.

The CDR3 DNA reads TGCGCCAGCAGCCTTGACAGGGGTGATAAAGACGAGCAGTACTTC. It is translated as CASSLDRGDKDEQYF. The V gene is TRBV5-1, the J gene TRBJ2-7; 8 nucleotides agree with TRBD1. Germline CDR1 SGHRS, CDR2 YFSETQ. The CDR3 is 15 residues long. The V gene end was trimmed by 4 bases and the J gene end by 5 bases; junction bases not matched to a gene: 11. The whole variable domain, remainder taken from reference TRBV5-1 and TRBJ2-7, is KAGVTQTPRYLIKTRGQQVTLSCSPISGHRSVSWYQQTPGQGLQFLFEYFSETQRNKGNFPGRFSGRQFSNSRSEMNVSTLELGDSALYLCASSLDRGDKDEQYFGPGTRLTVT.